The clone carrying this TCR beta chain was recorded only once. This entry comes from a study of OX40 agonist ivuxolimab in advanced cancers. Study-wide background: Participants averaged 60 years of age (range roughly 20 to 90) and were under 90% male.

Trimming left V 5 bases short and J 8 bases short, with 6 bases between. The CDR3 consists of 11 residues. Looked up from germline, CDR1 is SEHNR and CDR2 is FQNEAQ (reference sequence). TCRdb's table, derived via immunoSEQ multiplex PCR, lists solely in-frame clones and lacks some. The sample has roughly 63,000 clones, 75% to 90% seen once. The chain uses TRBV7-9 and TRBJ1-4; D gene unclear. The specimen was CD4+ or CD8+ T cells sorted from blood, collected in a trial of the OX40 agonist ivuxolimab. The sequence derives from an adult with an advanced solid tumor such as melanoma, head and neck, liver or kidney cancer. DNA for the CDR3: TGTGCCAGCAGCCAGGACGAAAAACTGTTTTTT. Translating gives CASSQDEKLFF.